These 23 T cell receptor beta chains share one sample of origin, sequenced in a study of blood T cell repertoires in COVID-19. The assay was immunoSEQ multiplex PCR, and TCRdb's table has in-frame clones only and misses some. The table includes 40,000 to 50,000 clones, over 80% detected once. Sequenced: peripheral blood. The receptor set was obtained from a woman of 80 years or more with acute or convalescent COVID-19.

The chain is built from TRBV5-8 and TRBJ2-3, with TRBD1 identical over 12 bases. CDR1 is SGHTS and CDR2 is YDEGEE in the germline V gene. V was pared by 4 bases and J by 3 bases, with 6 bases of the junction left unmatched. The CDR3 extends over 16 amino acids. The CDR3 here is CASSRGTGGRTDTQYF. The DNA of the CDR3 is TGTGCCAGCAGCCGGGGGACAGGGGGCAGGACAGATACGCAGTATTTT.

This clone was seen just once. This CDR3 is missing its conserved last phenylalanine or tryptophan, likely due to a read error. The limits of the CDR3 on the DNA are not certain, so only TCRdb's listed CDR3 is given. V gene TRBV6-5 combines with J gene TRBJ1-2. A total of 12 residues make up the CDR3, ends included. Germline V gene sequence: CDR1 MNHEY, CDR2 SVGAGI. CDR3 sequence reads: CASSYSRVERAR.

The chain carries TRBV5-1 and TRBJ2-3, with no clear D. The V gene's germline CDR1 is SGHRS and CDR2 YFSETQ. Trimming left V 1 base short and J 3 bases short, with 6 bases between. This CDR3 spans 13 amino acids. CDR3 in DNA: TGCGCCAGCAGCTTGACTGGTACAGATACGCAGTATTTT. Its protein product is CASSLTGTDTQYF.

In nucleotides, the CDR3 is TGTGCCAGCAGTTCCGGGACAGGGAAAATCCCGCATTTT. This codes for CASSSGTGKIPHF. V is TRBV28 and J is TRBJ1-5; 9 positions match TRBD1. Looked up from germline, CDR1 is MDHEN and CDR2 is SYDVKM. This CDR3 comprises 13 residues. J gave up 15 bases and V 4 bases, and 10 bases lay outside the gene matches.

The chain uses TRBV29-1 and TRBJ1-1, with 7 bases that match TRBD1. J was trimmed by 3 bases and V by 5 bases; bases with no gene match: 9. Germline V gene lookup returns CDR1 SQVTM and CDR2 ANQGSEA. The CDR3 is 14 residues long. CDR3 in amino acids: CSVPSGTVDTEAFF. In DNA, the CDR3 is TGCAGCGTTCCGTCTGGGACAGTCGACACTGAAGCTTTCTTT.

The V and J genes are TRBV6-4 and TRBJ2-2; the match to TRBD1 covers 7 bases. The V gene's germline CDR1 is MRHNA and CDR2 SNTAGT. The J segment lost 2 bases and the V segment lost 7 bases, leaving 7 bases of the junction unmatched. The CDR3 loop spans 15 amino acids. CDR3 bases: TGTGCCAGCAAACCCGACAGGGCAAACACCGGGGAGCTGTTTTTT. This gives the protein CASKPDRANTGELFF.

The chain has TRBV5-5 and TRBJ1-3; D may be TRBD1 (6 bases). Trimming pared 5 bases from V and 8 bases from J, leaving 26 bases between. The CDR3 loop spans 17 amino acids. Germline CDR1 reads SGHKS; CDR2 reads YYEKEE (reference sequence). The CDR3 region has the DNA TGTGCCAGCAGTCGGGGGGCAGGGAGTCCCGCGGGGGACACCATATATTTT. Translation gives CASSRGAGSPAGDTIYF.

CDR3 nucleotide sequence: TGTGCCAGCAGTGACTTCGGGGGTAGCAATCAGCCCCAGCATTTT. This gives the protein CASSDFGGSNQPQHF. The V call is TRBV2, the J call TRBJ1-5, with D perhaps TRBD1 (5 bases). The CDR3 is 15 residues long. The V end was cut by 3 bases, the J end by 0 bases, with 9 bases between. CDR1 and CDR2 (germline): SNHLY, FYNNEI.

The chain uses TRBV11-2 and TRBJ1-2; D not certain. The germline V gene encodes CDR1 SGHAT and CDR2 FQNNGV. CDR3 length: 15 residues. Deletions cut 1 base from V and 5 bases from J, with 14 bases between. DNA for the CDR3: TGTGCCAGCAGCTTAGCCCTAACCCCACTTTATGGCTACACCTTC. It codes for CASSLALTPLYGYTF.

The J gene is TRBJ2-2, the V gene TRBV19; tentatively, D is TRBD1 (5 bases). Trimming left V 2 bases short and J 6 bases short, with 16 bases between. The CDR3 has 16 amino acids. CDR1 is LNHDA and CDR2 is SQIVND in the germline V gene (reference sequence). The CDR3 reads CASSIIRRGAAGELFF. The CDR3 bases are TGTGCCAGTAGTATAATAAGAAGGGGCGCGGCCGGGGAGCTGTTTTTT.

The chain links TRBV7-6 to TRBJ2-5; 10 bases are a match to TRBD2. Germline loops: CDR1 SGHVS, CDR2 FNYEAQ. The V and J ends lost 5 bases and 1 base, in that order; junction bases with no gene match: 7. The CDR3 length is 16 residues. The CDR3 DNA is TGTGCCAGCAGCCCGATAGCGGGGGGCATCCAAGAGACCCAGTACTTC. This translates into CASSPIAGGIQETQYF.

The chain joins TRBV6-5 to TRBJ1-2; D perhaps matches TRBD1 (6 bases). The germline V gene has CDR1 MNHEY and CDR2 SVGAGI. The CDR3 loop spans 14 amino acids. The V gene lost 7 bases and the J gene lost 4 bases, with 16 bases spanning the gap. CDR3 protein: CASTNWGPGYGYTF. Written as DNA, the CDR3 is TGTGCCAGCACCAATTGGGGGCCCGGCTATGGCTACACCTTC.

This chain links TRBV5-8 with TRBJ2-1; D gene uncertain. The CDR3 consists of 13 residues. Trimming removed 8 bases at V and 9 bases at J, with 18 bases between. Germline assignment: CDR1 SGHTS and CDR2 YDEGEE. In DNA, the CDR3 is TGTGCCAGTTCTCGCGCCTATAACAGTGAGCAGTTCTTC. This encodes CASSRAYNSEQFF.

The table lists this clone with a count of one. The V gene is TRBV30, the J gene TRBJ2-7, with 13 positions matching TRBD2. Germline-derived CDR1 and CDR2 are GTSNPN and SVGIG (reference sequence). The CDR3 spans 16 residues. With 0 bases clipped from V and 4 bases from J, the junction kept 6 bases outside the gene matches. CDR3 DNA: TGTGCCTGGAGTGTCGAGACTAGCGGGGGGCCTTACGAGCAGTACTTC. It encodes CAWSVETSGGPYEQYF.

The rearrangement links TRBV5-4 to TRBJ1-2; TRBD1 agrees at 9 bases. J lost 3 bases, V lost 7 bases, and 7 bases had no gene match. CDR3 length: 14 amino acids. Germline CDR1 reads SGHNT; CDR2 reads YYREEE (reference sequence). The CDR3 DNA reads as TGTGCCAGCGCACTGAGGGACAGGGACTATGGCTACACCTTC. The encoded protein is CASALRDRDYGYTF.

The chain couples TRBV6-2 or TRBV6-3 to TRBJ1-1; D gene unclear. CDR3 length equals 13 residues. Germline V gene data show CDR1 as MNHEY and CDR2 as SVGEGT. V was pared by 0 bases and J by 7 bases, with 9 bases between. The CDR3 is CASSYSSSNEAFF. The CDR3 coding sequence is TGTGCCAGCAGTTACTCGAGTAGTAATGAAGCTTTCTTT.

This clone showed up just a few times. This rearrangement joins TRBV7-9 to TRBJ1-1; the match to TRBD1 covers 10 bases. V shed 5 bases, J shed 3 bases, and the junction held 3 bases outside the gene matches. This CDR3 has 14 residues. Germline lookup yields CDR1 SEHNR and CDR2 FQNEAQ (reference sequence). The DNA of the CDR3 is TGTGCCAGCAGCCTGGACAGGGGGTACACTGAAGCTTTCTTT. This gives the protein CASSLDRGYTEAFF. The full variable domain, in which reference TRBV7-9 and TRBJ1-1 provide the parts outside the CDR3, is DTGVSQNPRHKITKRGQNVTFRCDPISEHNRLYWYRQTLGQGPEFLTYFQNEAQLEKSRLLSDRFSAERPKGSFSTLEIQRTEQGDSAMYLCASSLDRGYTEAFFGQGTRLTVV.

This chain connects TRBV4-1 to TRBJ2-5; D call uncertain. The CDR3 is made up of 13 amino acids. With 1 base removed from V and 4 bases from J, the gap between germline ends came to 7 bases. The germline V gene has CDR1 MGHRA and CDR2 YSYEKL. The CDR3: CASSQAPSETQYF. Here the CDR3 DNA reads TGCGCCAGCAGCCAAGCCCCGTCAGAGACCCAGTACTTC.

The chain recombines TRBV6-1 with TRBJ2-3; TRBD2 agrees at 8 bases. Losses at the gene ends were 3 bases for V and 4 bases for J; bases not matched to a gene: 9. This CDR3 contains 16 residues. Germline CDR1 reads MNHNS; CDR2 reads SASEGT. CDR3 loop: CASSETRAGGSDTQYF. CDR3 DNA sequence: TGTGCCAGCAGTGAGACGAGGGCGGGGGGTTCAGATACGCAGTATTTT.

The V gene is TRBV20-1, the J gene TRBJ2-1, with 9 bases matching TRBD2. The CDR3 contains 15 residues. With 6 bases clipped from V and 4 bases from J, the junction kept 10 bases outside the gene matches. The germline gives CDR1 DFQATT, CDR2 SNEGSKA (reference sequence). CDR3 DNA: TGCAGTGCCAGTTGGCTAGCGGGACAGTACAATGAGCAGTTCTTC. Translated: CSASWLAGQYNEQFF.

This rearrangement joins TRBV19 to TRBJ1-5; D gene unclear. CDR1 is LNHDA and CDR2 is SQIVND in the germline V gene (reference sequence). The CDR3 runs 15 residues. V gave up 3 bases and J gave up 3 bases, with 12 bases separating them. In DNA form, the CDR3 reads TGTGCCAGTAGTATGGGCAGGTCCTACAATCAGCCCCAGCATTTT. It yields the protein CASSMGRSYNQPQHF.

The chain combines TRBV3-1 (or the pseudogene TRBV3-2) with TRBJ1-2; perhaps TRBD1 as D (5 bases). This CDR3 has 14 residues. V shed 1 base and J shed 8 bases, with 14 bases lying between them. Germline V gives CDR1 LGHDT, CDR2 YNNKEL (reference sequence). CDR3 sequence (DNA): TGTGCCAGCAGCCAAGGGGCCCCCGGGGGAGGCTACACCTTC. It yields the protein CASSQGAPGGGYTF.

The chain uses TRBV6-2 or TRBV6-3 and TRBJ2-7, with D possibly matching TRBD1 (5 bases). The CDR3 loop spans 17 amino acids. V shed 2 bases and J shed 3 bases, with 20 bases lying between them. Germline lookup yields CDR1 MNHEY and CDR2 SVGEGT. DNA of the CDR3: TGTGCCAGCAGTTACCCCGGGTTCAGCAGGGCCTTCTACGAGCAGTACTTC. It is translated as CASSYPGFSRAFYEQYF.